One and the same sample provided the 2 T cell receptor beta chains below, sequenced in a study of technical replicates of blood from several donors. The assay was immunoSEQ multiplex PCR, and TCRdb's table has in-frame clones only and misses some. The table includes tens of thousands of clones, about 94% detected once. Specimen: T cells isolated from PBMCs. These TCRs come from a human donor in good health.

This clone was detected only a few times. The V gene is TRBV19, the J gene TRBJ1-6; D unresolved. This CDR3 has 14 residues. Germline CDR1 is LNHDA and CDR2 is SQIVND (reference sequence). V shed 2 bases and J shed 10 bases, with 12 bases lying between them. CDR3 nucleotide sequence: TGTGCCAGTAGTATATGGGGAGGTGACTCACCCCTCCACTTT. Translation gives CASSIWGGDSPLHF.

J is TRBJ2-5 and V is TRBV11-3; 15 bases are shared with TRBD2. V lost 3 bases to trimming and J lost 2 bases; unmatched junction nucleotides: 1. The CDR3 runs to 16 residues. CDR1 SGHNT and CDR2 YENEEA come from the germline V gene. CDR3 amino acids: CASSLGLAGGQETQYF. As DNA, the CDR3 is TGTGCCAGCAGCTTGGGACTAGCGGGAGGACAAGAGACCCAGTACTTC. Filled out from reference TRBV11-3 and TRBJ2-5, the complete variable domain reads EAGVVQSPRYKIIEKKQPVAFWCNPISGHNTLYWYLQNLGQGPELLIRYENEEAVDDSQLPKDRFSAERLKGVDSTLKIQPAELGDSAVYLCASSLGLAGGQETQYFGPGTRLLVL.